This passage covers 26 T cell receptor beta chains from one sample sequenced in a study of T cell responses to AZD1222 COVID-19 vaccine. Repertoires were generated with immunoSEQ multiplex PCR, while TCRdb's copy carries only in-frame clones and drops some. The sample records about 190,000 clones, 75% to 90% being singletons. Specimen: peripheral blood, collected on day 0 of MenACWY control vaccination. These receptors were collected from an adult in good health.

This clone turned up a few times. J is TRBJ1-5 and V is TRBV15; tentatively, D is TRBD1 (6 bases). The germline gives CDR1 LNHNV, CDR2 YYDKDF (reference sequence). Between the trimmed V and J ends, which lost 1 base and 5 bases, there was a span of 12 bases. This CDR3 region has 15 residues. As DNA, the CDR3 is TGTGCCACCAGCAGAGGGGCAGGGGAATATCAGCCCCAGCATTTT. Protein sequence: CATSRGAGEYQPQHF.

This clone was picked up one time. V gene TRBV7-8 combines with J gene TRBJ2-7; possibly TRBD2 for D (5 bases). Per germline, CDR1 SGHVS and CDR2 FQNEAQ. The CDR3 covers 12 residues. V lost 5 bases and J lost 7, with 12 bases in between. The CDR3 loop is CASSPGRGEQYF. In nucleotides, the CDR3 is TGTGCCAGCAGCCCCGGTCGAGGGGAGCAGTACTTC.

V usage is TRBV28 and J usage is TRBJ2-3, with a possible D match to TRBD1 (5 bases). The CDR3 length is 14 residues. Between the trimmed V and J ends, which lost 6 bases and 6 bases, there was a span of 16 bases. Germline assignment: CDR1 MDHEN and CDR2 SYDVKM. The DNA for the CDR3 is TGTGCCAGCAGCCAGGGCTCGGAAAGGGATACGCAGTATTTT. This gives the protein CASSQGSERDTQYF. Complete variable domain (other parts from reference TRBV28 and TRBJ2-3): DVKVTQSSRYLVKRTGEKVFLECVQDMDHENMFWYRQDPGLGLRLIYFSYDVKMKEKGDIPEGYSVSREKKERFSLILESASTNQTSMYLCASSQGSERDTQYFGPGTRLTVL.

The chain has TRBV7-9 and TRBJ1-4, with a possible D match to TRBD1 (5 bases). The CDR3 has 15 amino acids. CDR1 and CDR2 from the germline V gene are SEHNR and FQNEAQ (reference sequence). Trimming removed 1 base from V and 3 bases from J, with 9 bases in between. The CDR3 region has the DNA TGTGCCAGCAGCTTAGGAGGGGCGGCTAATGAAAAACTGTTTTTT. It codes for CASSLGGAANEKLFF.

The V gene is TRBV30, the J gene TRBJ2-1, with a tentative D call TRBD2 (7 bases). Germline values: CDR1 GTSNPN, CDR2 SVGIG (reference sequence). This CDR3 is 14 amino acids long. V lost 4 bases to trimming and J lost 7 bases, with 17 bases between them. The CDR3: CAWKGGGQLNEQFF. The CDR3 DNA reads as TGTGCCTGGAAGGGCGGGGGCCAATTAAATGAGCAGTTCTTC. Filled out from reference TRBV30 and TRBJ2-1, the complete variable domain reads SQTIHQWPATLVQPVGSPLSLECTVEGTSNPNLYWYRQAAGRGLQLLFYSVGIGQISSEVPQNLSASRPQDRQFILSSKKLLLSDSGFYLCAWKGGGQLNEQFFGPGTRLTVL.

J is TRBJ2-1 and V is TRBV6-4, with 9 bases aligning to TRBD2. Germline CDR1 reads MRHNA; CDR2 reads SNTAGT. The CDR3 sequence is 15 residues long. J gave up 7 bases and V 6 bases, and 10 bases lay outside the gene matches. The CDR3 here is CASSQIAGEGNEQFF. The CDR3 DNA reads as TGTGCCAGCAGCCAAATAGCGGGAGAGGGGAATGAGCAGTTCTTC.

CDR3 region: CASSQAAPGSYNEQFF. Here the CDR3 DNA reads TGTGCCAGCAGCCAAGCGGCTCCTGGCTCCTACAATGAGCAGTTCTTC. V usage is TRBV3-1 (or the pseudogene TRBV3-2) and J usage is TRBJ2-1; no clear D gene. Germline V gene lookup returns CDR1 LGHDT and CDR2 YNNKEL (reference sequence). CDR3 length: 16 amino acids. V lost 1 base, J lost 0 bases, and 10 bases lay in between.

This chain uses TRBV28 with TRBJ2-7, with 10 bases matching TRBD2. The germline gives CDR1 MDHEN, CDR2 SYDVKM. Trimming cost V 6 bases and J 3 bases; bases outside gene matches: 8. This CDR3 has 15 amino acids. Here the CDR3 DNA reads TGTGCCAGCAGGCCTGCCCTAGCGGGAGACTACGAGCAGTACTTC. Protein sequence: CASRPALAGDYEQYF.

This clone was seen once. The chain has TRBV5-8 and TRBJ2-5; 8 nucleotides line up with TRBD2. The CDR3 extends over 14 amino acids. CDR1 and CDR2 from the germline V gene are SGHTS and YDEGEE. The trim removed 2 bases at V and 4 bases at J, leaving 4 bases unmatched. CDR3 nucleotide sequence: TGTGCCAGCAGCTTAGCGGGAGTCGTAGAGACCCAGTACTTC. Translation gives CASSLAGVVETQYF. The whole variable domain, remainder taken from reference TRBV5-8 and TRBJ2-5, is EAGVTQSPTHLIKTRGQQATLRCSPISGHTSVYWYQQALGLGLQFLLWYDEGEERNRGNFPPRFSGRQFPNYSSELNVNALELEDSALYLCASSLAGVVETQYFGPGTRLLVL.

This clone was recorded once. The CDR3 bases are TGTGCCAGCACGACGGGGGCGCACAATGAGCAGTTCTTC. Translated, it gives CASTTGAHNEQFF. The chain recombines TRBV6-6 with TRBJ2-1; the D gene could be TRBD1 or TRBD2 (6 bases each). From germline, CDR1 is MNHNY and CDR2 SVGAGI (reference sequence). The CDR3 is 13 amino acids. V was clipped by 7 bases and J by 5 bases, with 12 bases between them.

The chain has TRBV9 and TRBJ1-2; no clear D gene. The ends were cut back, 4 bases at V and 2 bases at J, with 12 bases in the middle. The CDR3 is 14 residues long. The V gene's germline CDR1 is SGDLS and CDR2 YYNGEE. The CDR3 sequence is CASSLTTQNYGYTF. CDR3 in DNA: TGTGCCAGCAGCCTTACCACACAGAACTATGGCTACACCTTC.

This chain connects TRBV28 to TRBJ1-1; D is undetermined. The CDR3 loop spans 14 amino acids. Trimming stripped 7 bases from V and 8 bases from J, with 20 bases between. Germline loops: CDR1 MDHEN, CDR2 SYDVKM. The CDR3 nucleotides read TGTGCCAGCATCCATCCCAGAGACGCCGGAGAAGCTTTCTTT. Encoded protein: CASIHPRDAGEAFF.

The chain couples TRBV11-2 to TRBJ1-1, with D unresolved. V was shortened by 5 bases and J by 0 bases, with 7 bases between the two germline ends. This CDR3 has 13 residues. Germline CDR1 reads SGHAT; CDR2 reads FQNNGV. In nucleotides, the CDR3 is TGTGCCAGCAGCCCCTACATGAACACTGAAGCTTTCTTT. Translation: CASSPYMNTEAFF.

The CDR3 bases are TGTGCCAGCACAAACAGGGGAGGCGGGGCCAACGTCCTGACTTTC. It encodes CASTNRGGGANVLTF. V and J are TRBV28 and TRBJ2-6; D perhaps matches TRBD1 (7 bases). The CDR3 has 15 amino acids. V gave up 7 bases and J gave up 4 bases, with 14 bases separating them. The germline CDR1 and CDR2 sequences are MDHEN and SYDVKM.

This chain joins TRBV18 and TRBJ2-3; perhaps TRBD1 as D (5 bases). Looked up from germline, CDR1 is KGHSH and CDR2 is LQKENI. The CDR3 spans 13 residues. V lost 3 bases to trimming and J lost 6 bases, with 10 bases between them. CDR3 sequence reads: CASSPLGADTQYF. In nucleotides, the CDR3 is TGTGCCAGCTCACCCCTAGGGGCTGATACGCAGTATTTT.

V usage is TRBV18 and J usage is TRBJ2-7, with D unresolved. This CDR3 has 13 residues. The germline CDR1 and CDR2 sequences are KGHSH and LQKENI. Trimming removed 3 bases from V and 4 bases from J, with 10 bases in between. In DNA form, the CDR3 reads TGTGCCAGCTCACCGAATTCTGGTTACGAGCAGTACTTC. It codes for CASSPNSGYEQYF.

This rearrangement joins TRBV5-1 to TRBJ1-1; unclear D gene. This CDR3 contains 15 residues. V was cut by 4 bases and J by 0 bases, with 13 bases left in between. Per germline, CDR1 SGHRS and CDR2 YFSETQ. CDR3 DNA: TGCGCCAGCAGCCCGGTCGAGGGAATGAACACTGAAGCTTTCTTT. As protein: CASSPVEGMNTEAFF. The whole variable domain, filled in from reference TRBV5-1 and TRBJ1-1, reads KAGVTQTPRYLIKTRGQQVTLSCSPISGHRSVSWYQQTPGQGLQFLFEYFSETQRNKGNFPGRFSGRQFSNSRSEMNVSTLELGDSALYLCASSPVEGMNTEAFFGQGTRLTVV.

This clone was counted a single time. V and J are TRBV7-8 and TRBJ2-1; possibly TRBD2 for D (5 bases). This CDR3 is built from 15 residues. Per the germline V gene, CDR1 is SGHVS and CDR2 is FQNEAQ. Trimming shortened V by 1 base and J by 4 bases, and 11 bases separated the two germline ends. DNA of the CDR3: TGTGCCAGCAGCTTAGGCACTAGTTCTTACAATGAGCAGTTCTTC. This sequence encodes CASSLGTSSYNEQFF.

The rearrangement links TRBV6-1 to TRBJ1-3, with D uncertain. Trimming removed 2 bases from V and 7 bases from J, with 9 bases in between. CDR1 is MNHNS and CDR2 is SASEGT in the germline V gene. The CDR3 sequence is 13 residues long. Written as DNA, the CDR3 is TGTGCCAGCAGTGAAAAGGGCAGTAACACCATATATTTT. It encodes CASSEKGSNTIYF.

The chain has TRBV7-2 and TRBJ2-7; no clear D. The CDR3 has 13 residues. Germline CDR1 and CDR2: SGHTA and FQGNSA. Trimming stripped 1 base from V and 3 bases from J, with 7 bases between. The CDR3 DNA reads TGTGCCAGCAGCTTAGGCAGACACTACGAGCAGTACTTC. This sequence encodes CASSLGRHYEQYF.

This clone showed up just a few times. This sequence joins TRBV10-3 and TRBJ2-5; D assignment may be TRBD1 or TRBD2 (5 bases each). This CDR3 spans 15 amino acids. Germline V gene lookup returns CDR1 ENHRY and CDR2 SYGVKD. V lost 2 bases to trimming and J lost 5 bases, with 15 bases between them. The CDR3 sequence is CAISEVGVGEETQYF. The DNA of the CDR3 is TGTGCCATCAGTGAGGTGGGGGTCGGGGAGGAGACCCAGTACTTC.

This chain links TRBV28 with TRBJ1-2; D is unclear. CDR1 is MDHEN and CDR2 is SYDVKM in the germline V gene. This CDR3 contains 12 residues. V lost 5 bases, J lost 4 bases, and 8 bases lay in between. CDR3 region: CASSVSGYGYTF. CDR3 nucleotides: TGTGCCAGCAGTGTATCAGGCTATGGCTACACCTTC.

The CDR3 is CASRPTGVVAGELFF. CDR3 nucleotide sequence: TGTGCCAGCAGGCCCACAGGGGTGGTCGCCGGGGAGCTGTTTTTT. This chain links TRBV2 with TRBJ2-2; 7 bases are shared with TRBD1. The V gene's germline CDR1 is SNHLY and CDR2 FYNNEI. The CDR3 sequence is 15 residues long. V trimming: 6 bases; J trimming: 6 bases; junction bases outside the gene matches: 10. Supplemented by reference TRBV2 and TRBJ2-2, the full variable domain reads EPEVTQTPSHQVTQMGQEVILRCVPISNHLYFYWYRQILGQKVEFLVSFYNNEISEKSEIFDDQFSVERPDGSNFTLKIRSTKLEDSAMYFCASRPTGVVAGELFFGEGSRLTVL.

Written as DNA, the CDR3 is TGTGCCAGCAGCGCTAGATCAGATCAGCCCCAGCATTTT. The encoded protein is CASSARSDQPQHF. V usage is TRBV7-9 and J usage is TRBJ1-5; no clear D. Germline V gene lookup returns CDR1 SEHNR and CDR2 FQNEAQ (reference sequence). CDR3 length: 13 residues. The V and J ends lost 5 bases and 5 bases respectively, with 10 bases between them.

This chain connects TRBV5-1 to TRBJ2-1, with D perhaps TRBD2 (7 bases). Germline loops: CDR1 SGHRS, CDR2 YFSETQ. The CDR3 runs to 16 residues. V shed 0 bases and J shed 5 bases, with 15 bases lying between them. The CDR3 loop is CASSLGPGGGHNEQFF. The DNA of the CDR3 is TGCGCCAGCAGCTTGGGGCCTGGCGGGGGCCACAATGAGCAGTTCTTC.

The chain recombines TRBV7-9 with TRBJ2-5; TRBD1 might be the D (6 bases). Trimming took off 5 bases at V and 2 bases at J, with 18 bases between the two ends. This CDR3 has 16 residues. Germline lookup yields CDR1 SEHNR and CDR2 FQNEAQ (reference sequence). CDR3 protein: CASSPAKTGQQETQYF. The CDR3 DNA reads TGTGCCAGCAGCCCAGCGAAGACAGGTCAACAAGAGACCCAGTACTTC.